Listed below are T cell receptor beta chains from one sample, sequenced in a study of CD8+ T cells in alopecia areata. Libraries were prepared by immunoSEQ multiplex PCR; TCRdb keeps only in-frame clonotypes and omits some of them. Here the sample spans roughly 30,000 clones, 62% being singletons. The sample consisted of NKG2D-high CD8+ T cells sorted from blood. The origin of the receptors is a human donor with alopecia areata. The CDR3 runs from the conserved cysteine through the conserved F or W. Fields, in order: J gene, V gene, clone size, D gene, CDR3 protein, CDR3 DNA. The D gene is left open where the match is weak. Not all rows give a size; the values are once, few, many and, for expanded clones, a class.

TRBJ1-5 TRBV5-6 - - CASSKTTDYSNQPQHF TGTGCCAGCAGCAAGACGACTGATTATAGCAATCAGCCCCAGCATTTT
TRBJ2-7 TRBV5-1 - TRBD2 CASSLGPLAGSPNEQYF TGCGCCAGCAGCTTAGGCCCCCTAGCGGGATCTCCCAACGAGCAGTACTTC
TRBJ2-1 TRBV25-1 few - CASSLGAVDEQFF TGTGCCAGCAGTTTGGGGGCAGTCGATGAGCAGTTCTTC
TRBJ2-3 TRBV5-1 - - CASSLELDNTDTQYF TGCGCCAGCAGCTTGGAGCTAGACAACACAGATACGCAGTATTTT
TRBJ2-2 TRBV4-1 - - CASSQKSGNTGELFF TGCGCCAGCAGCCAGAAAAGCGGAAACACCGGGGAGCTGTTTTTT
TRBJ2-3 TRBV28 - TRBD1 CASSLTWTGGHTQYF TGTGCCAGCAGTTTAACATGGACAGGGGGTCATACGCAGTATTTT
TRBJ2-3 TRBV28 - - CASRIRTGTDTQYF TGTGCCAGCAGAATACGGACAGGCACAGATACGCAGTATTTT
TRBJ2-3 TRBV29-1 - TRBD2 CSVGSGVSTDTQYF TGCAGCGTTGGTAGCGGGGTGAGCACAGATACGCAGTATTTT
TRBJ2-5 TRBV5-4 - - CASTWGPKETQYF TGTGCCAGCACCTGGGGCCCGAAGGAGACCCAGTACTTC
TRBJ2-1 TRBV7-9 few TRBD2 CASSLGGDEQFF TGTGCCAGCAGCCTCGGGGGGGATGAGCAGTTCTTC
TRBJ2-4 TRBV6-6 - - CASSYLVGGRKNIQYF TGTGCCAGCAGTTACCTCGTAGGGGGTCGCAAAAACATTCAGTACTTC
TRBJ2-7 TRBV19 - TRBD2 CASRLAGTYEQYF TGTGCCAGTAGGCTAGCGGGAACCTACGAGCAGTACTTC
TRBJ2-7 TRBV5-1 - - CASSSAHEQYF TGCGCCAGCAGCTCTGCACACGAGCAGTACTTC
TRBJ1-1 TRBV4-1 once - CASSQSTGMNTEAFF TGCGCCAGCAGCCAAAGCACGGGAATGAACACTGAAGCTTTCTTT
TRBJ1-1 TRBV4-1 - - CASSQEGRGTEAFF TGCGCCAGCAGCCAAGAAGGCAGGGGCACTGAAGCTTTCTTT
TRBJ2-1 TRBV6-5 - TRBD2 CASNPGLAVYNEQFF TGTGCCAGCAATCCGGGACTAGCGGTTTACAATGAGCAGTTCTTC
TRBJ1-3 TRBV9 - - CASSVEVRSSGNTIYF TGTGCCAGCAGCGTAGAAGTGCGGAGCTCTGGAAACACCATATATTTT
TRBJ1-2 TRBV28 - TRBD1 CASSFAGQGTGRDGANYGYTF TGTGCCAGCAGTTTCGCGGGACAGGGGACGGGAAGGGACGGGGCTAACTATGGCTACACCTTC
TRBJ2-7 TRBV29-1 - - CSVTSTPYEQYF TGCAGCGTTACCTCGACCCCGTACGAGCAGTACTTC
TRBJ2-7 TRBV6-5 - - CASSFGLTYEQYF TGTGCCAGCAGTTTCGGTTTGACCTACGAGCAGTACTTC
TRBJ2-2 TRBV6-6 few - CASNQLNTGELFF TGTGCCAGCAATCAGTTGAACACCGGGGAGCTGTTTTTT
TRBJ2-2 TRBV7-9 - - CASSQSNTGELFF TGTGCCAGCAGCCAAAGTAACACCGGGGAGCTGTTTTTT
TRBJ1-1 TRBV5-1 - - CASSLGTYEAFF TGCGCCAGCAGCTTAGGGACCTATGAAGCTTTCTTT
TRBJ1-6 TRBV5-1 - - CASSPQEGFSPLHF TGCGCCAGCAGCCCTCAGGAAGGGTTTTCACCCCTCCACTTT
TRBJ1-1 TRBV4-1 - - CASSQEGSPEAFF TGCGCCAGCAGCCAGGAGGGATCCCCTGAAGCTTTCTTT
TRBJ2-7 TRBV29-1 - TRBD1 CSVEQDRGAYEQYF TGCAGCGTTGAACAGGACAGGGGTGCCTACGAGCAGTACTTC
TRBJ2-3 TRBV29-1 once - CSVEDLGSDTQYF TGCAGCGTTGAAGATCTGGGGTCAGATACGCAGTATTTT
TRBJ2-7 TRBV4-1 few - CASSEKETGSPYEQYF TGCGCCAGCAGCGAAAAAGAGACAGGATCCCCCTACGAGCAGTACTTC